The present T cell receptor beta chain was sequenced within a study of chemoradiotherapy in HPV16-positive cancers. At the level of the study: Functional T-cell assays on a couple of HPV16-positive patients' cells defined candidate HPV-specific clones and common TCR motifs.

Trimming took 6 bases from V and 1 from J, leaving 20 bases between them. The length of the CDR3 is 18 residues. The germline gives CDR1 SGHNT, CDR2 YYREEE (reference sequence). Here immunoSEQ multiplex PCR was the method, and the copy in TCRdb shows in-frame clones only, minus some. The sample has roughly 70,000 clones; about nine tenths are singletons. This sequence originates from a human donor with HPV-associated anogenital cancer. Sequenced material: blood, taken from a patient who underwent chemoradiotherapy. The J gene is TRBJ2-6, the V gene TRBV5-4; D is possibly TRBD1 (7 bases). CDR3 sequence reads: CASTFGWQGGSGANVLTF. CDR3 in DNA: TGTGCCAGCACCTTTGGTTGGCAGGGGGGTTCTGGGGCCAACGTCCTGACTTTC.